A single sample is the source of the 6 T cell receptor beta chains below, sequenced in a study of CD8+ T cells in alopecia areata. The treatment: oral pan-JAK inhibitor, 5-10 mg twice daily. RNA was extracted and reverse transcribed into cDNA as the sequencing template. Data came from immunoSEQ multiplex PCR; TCRdb stores just in-frame clones and leaves some out. In the table there are under 350,000 clones, about three fifths of which are singletons. Source: CD4+ T cells sorted from blood, taken at week 24, from a patient treated with tofacitinib. These receptors were taken from a human donor with alopecia areata.

This clone has a handful of counts. This sequence joins TRBV10-2 and TRBJ1-6; D remains ambiguous. CDR3 size: 13 residues. Germline CDR1 and CDR2: WSHSY and SAAADI. With 10 bases removed from V and 7 bases from J, the gap between germline ends came to 14 bases. The CDR3 region has the DNA TGCGCCACAACCCCCGAGAGAAATTCACCCCTCCACTTT. Its translation is CATTPERNSPLHF.

This clone was observed once. The chain employs TRBV28 and TRBJ2-3, with TRBD2 matching 13 bases. J gave up 7 bases and V 6 bases, and 13 bases lay outside the gene matches. The germline V gene encodes CDR1 MDHEN and CDR2 SYDVKM. This CDR3 has 17 residues. The CDR3 loop reads CASSQTRTSGGTNTQYF. The CDR3 coding sequence is TGTGCCAGCAGCCAAACTCGGACTAGCGGGGGTACGAATACGCAGTATTTT.

The rearrangement joins TRBV30 to TRBJ1-1; D not resolved. Germline values: CDR1 GTSNPN, CDR2 SVGIG (reference sequence). The length of the CDR3 is 15 residues. Trimming pared 4 bases from V and 7 bases from J, leaving 22 bases between. This CDR3 is CAWIVECYYDFEAFF. As DNA, the CDR3 is TGTGCCTGGATAGTGGAGTGCTATTACGACTTTGAAGCTTTCTTT.

There are a few counts of this clone. V gene TRBV19 combines with J gene TRBJ2-2; 7 bases are shared with TRBD2. Germline V gene data show CDR1 as LNHDA and CDR2 as SQIVND (reference sequence). This CDR3 region has 13 residues. After removal of 6 bases from V and 5 bases from J, the junction contained 3 bases not matched to a gene. This CDR3 reads CASRRGGTGELFF. Written as DNA, the CDR3 is TGTGCCAGTAGAAGGGGAGGGACCGGGGAGCTGTTTTTT.

The rearrangement uses TRBV9 and TRBJ1-1; no clear D. Germline loops: CDR1 SGDLS, CDR2 YYNGEE. Trimming took 2 bases from V and 4 from J, leaving 9 bases between them. This CDR3 is 13 amino acids long. The CDR3 loop is CASSVLEGTEAFF. The CDR3 bases are TGTGCCAGCAGCGTTTTAGAGGGCACTGAAGCTTTCTTT.

V is TRBV4-3 and J is TRBJ2-2; D might be TRBD1 or TRBD2, each matching 5 bases. V was clipped by 4 bases and J by 7 bases, with 19 bases between them. In germline, CDR1 is LGHNA, CDR2 YSLEER. This CDR3 is 16 amino acids long. CDR3 bases: TGCGCCAGCAGCCGAAGGGCCAGGGAGAAAATCGGGGAGCTGTTTTTT. It yields the protein CASSRRAREKIGELFF.